The 24 T cell receptor beta chains reported below all come from one sample, sequenced in a study of radiation and T cells in renal cell carcinoma. The sample's time point: blood 4 weeks post-SBRT, at nephrectomy. The treatment is: 15 Gy SBRT to primary tumor, nephrectomy 4 weeks later. The repertoire was sequenced with immunoSEQ multiplex PCR; TCRdb's copy has only in-frame clones and lacks some. This sample has about 78,000 clones, with about 89% found just once. The sequencing here drew on blood, taken from a patient whose treatment included radiotherapy and nephrectomy. Receptors originate from a woman between 70 and 85 years old with renal cell carcinoma.

The chain links TRBV6-5 to TRBJ2-5; maybe TRBD2 (6 bases). The germline CDR1 and CDR2 sequences are MNHEY and SVGAGI. V lost 8 bases to trimming and J lost 6 bases, with 16 bases between them. The CDR3 has 13 residues. The CDR3 DNA follows: TGTGCCAGCGGGGCTAGCGTGTTAAAGACCCAGTACTTC. It specifies CASGASVLKTQYF.

The chain carries TRBV5-1 and TRBJ1-2; D uncertain. V was cut by 0 bases and J by 2 bases, with 11 bases left in between. Germline assignment: CDR1 SGHRS and CDR2 YFSETQ. This CDR3 region has 15 residues. The CDR3, as DNA: TGCGCCAGCAGCTTGGGAGGCGACTCGAACTATGGCTACACCTTC. As protein: CASSLGGDSNYGYTF.

V gene TRBV9 combines with J gene TRBJ1-3; tentatively, D is TRBD1 (5 bases). From germline, CDR1 is SGDLS and CDR2 YYNGEE. V lost 3 bases, J lost 2 bases, and 18 bases lay in between. The CDR3 extends over 17 amino acids. The CDR3 nucleotides read TGTGCCAGCAGCGCGGTTCCCGACAGCGACCCTGGAAACACCATATATTTT. It yields the protein CASSAVPDSDPGNTIYF.

The genes are TRBV2 and TRBJ1-1; no firm D call. Trimming pared 9 bases from V and 1 base from J, leaving 12 bases between. Germline V lookup: CDR1 SNHLY, CDR2 FYNNEI. This CDR3 contains 13 residues. The chain's CDR3 is CASEGRRNTEAFF. For the CDR3, the DNA is TGTGCCAGTGAGGGCAGGAGGAACACTGAAGCTTTCTTT.

This clone was picked up one time. The chain recombines TRBV11-2 with TRBJ2-5; D may be TRBD1 (5 bases). The CDR3 runs to 13 residues. Germline V gene lookup returns CDR1 SGHAT and CDR2 FQNNGV. The ends were cut back, 7 bases at V and 3 bases at J, with 12 bases in the middle. The CDR3 nucleotides are TGTGCCAGCAAGAACTCAGGGAAAGAGACCCAGTACTTC. The encoded protein is CASKNSGKETQYF.

This clone was counted a single time. V usage is TRBV6-6 and J usage is TRBJ1-2, with a tentative D call TRBD1 (6 bases). From germline, CDR1 is MNHNY and CDR2 SVGAGI (reference sequence). CDR3 size: 14 residues. V lost 2 bases, J lost 8 bases, and 15 bases lay in between. The CDR3 DNA is TGTGCCAGCAGTTACGAGGGGGTACGGGAAGGCTACACCTTC. Translation: CASSYEGVREGYTF.

This chain uses TRBV5-1 with TRBJ2-5; D is uncertain. This CDR3 spans 16 amino acids. Germline V CDR1 and CDR2: SGHRS, YFSETQ. The V gene lost 1 base and the J gene lost 5 bases, with 18 bases spanning the gap. The CDR3 DNA sequence: TGCGCCAGCAGCTTGCTGCTTCGTCCTGGTGGGGAGACCCAGTACTTC. This encodes CASSLLLRPGGETQYF. The full variable domain, in which reference TRBV5-1 and TRBJ2-5 provide the parts outside the CDR3, is KAGVTQTPRYLIKTRGQQVTLSCSPISGHRSVSWYQQTPGQGLQFLFEYFSETQRNKGNFPGRFSGRQFSNSRSEMNVSTLELGDSALYLCASSLLLRPGGETQYFGPGTRLLVL.

The rearrangement uses TRBV19 and TRBJ1-1, with D possibly matching TRBD1 (5 bases). The length of the CDR3 is 14 residues. Between the trimmed V and J ends, which lost 3 bases and 1 base, there was a span of 9 bases. The germline gives CDR1 LNHDA, CDR2 SQIVND (reference sequence). CDR3 residues: CASSIGARNTEAFF. The CDR3 bases are TGTGCCAGTAGTATCGGGGCCCGGAACACTGAAGCTTTCTTT.

The genes are TRBV30 and TRBJ2-4, with TRBD2 as a possible D gene (6 bases). The CDR3 is 11 residues long. Germline lookup yields CDR1 GTSNPN and CDR2 SVGIG (reference sequence). The CDR3 spells CAGTAKNIQYF. CDR3 in DNA: TGTGCAGGGACTGCCAAAAACATTCAGTACTTC.

The rearrangement uses TRBV28 and TRBJ2-4, with a weak D call TRBD2 (5 bases). Per germline, CDR1 MDHEN and CDR2 SYDVKM. V was trimmed by 6 bases and J by 1 base, leaving 10 bases between them. The CDR3 runs 14 residues. The chain's CDR3 is CASSHGLAKNIQYF. DNA for the CDR3: TGTGCCAGCAGCCACGGACTGGCCAAAAACATTCAGTACTTC.

The V gene is TRBV9, the J gene TRBJ2-5; 14 positions match TRBD2. CDR1 and CDR2 (germline): SGDLS, YYNGEE. CDR3 size: 18 residues. J gave up 2 bases and V 4 bases, and 10 bases lay outside the gene matches. CDR3 residues: CASSFGLAGGPPQETQYF. CDR3 coding DNA: TGTGCCAGCAGCTTCGGACTAGCGGGGGGACCTCCACAAGAGACCCAGTACTTC.

The chain joins TRBV20-1 to TRBJ1-3; D is perhaps TRBD1 (6 bases). V gave up 6 bases and J gave up 4 bases, with 7 bases separating them. The CDR3 totals 11 residues. The germline CDR1 and CDR2 sequences are DFQATT and SNEGSKA (reference sequence). CDR3 loop: CSAGTGNTIYF. In DNA, the CDR3 is TGCAGTGCCGGGACAGGAAACACCATATATTTT.

The rearrangement links TRBV6-6 to TRBJ2-3, with D perhaps TRBD1 or TRBD2 (6 bases each). Germline V gives CDR1 MNHNY, CDR2 SVGAGI (reference sequence). V was cut by 2 bases and J by 2 bases, with 11 bases left in between. The CDR3 loop spans 15 amino acids. CDR3 bases: TGTGCCAGCAGTTACGGGGGCGGGGACACAGATACGCAGTATTTT. It specifies CASSYGGGDTDTQYF.

This chain links TRBV7-9 with TRBJ2-3; D perhaps matches TRBD1 (6 bases). CDR3 size: 14 residues. With 5 bases removed from V and 2 bases from J, the gap between germline ends came to 11 bases. The germline CDR1 and CDR2 sequences are SEHNR and FQNEAQ (reference sequence). CDR3 in DNA: TGTGCCAGCAGCGACGGACAGTACACAGATACGCAGTATTTT. Its protein is CASSDGQYTDTQYF.

V usage is TRBV6-5 and J usage is TRBJ2-1, with D possibly being TRBD2 (6 bases). V was pared by 5 bases and J by 5 bases, with 10 bases between. The CDR3 length is 13 residues. Germline V gene data show CDR1 as MNHEY and CDR2 as SVGAGI. CDR3 residues: CASSHGGNNEQFF. The CDR3 region has the DNA TGTGCCAGCAGTCATGGGGGGAACAATGAGCAGTTCTTC.

CDR3 residues: CASSYTPAGGSYEQYF. The DNA of the CDR3 is TGTGCCAGCAGTTACACCCCAGCGGGGGGCTCCTACGAGCAGTACTTC. This rearrangement joins TRBV6-5 to TRBJ2-7; 9 bases fit TRBD2. The CDR3 loop spans 16 amino acids. V dropped 2 bases and J dropped 0; count of bases not matched to a gene: 5. Germline V gives CDR1 MNHEY, CDR2 SVGAGI.

The J gene is TRBJ2-2, the V gene TRBV15, with 11 bases matching TRBD1. The CDR3 is 19 residues long. Per the germline V gene, CDR1 is LNHNV and CDR2 is YYDKDF (reference sequence). After removal of 1 base from V and 5 bases from J, the junction contained 12 bases not matched to a gene. CDR3 in DNA: TGTGCCACCAGCAGAGGTTGGCCCGGACAGGGGGCGGGAACCGGGGAGCTGTTTTTT. It is translated as CATSRGWPGQGAGTGELFF.

The V gene is TRBV27, the J gene TRBJ1-1, with D uncertain. Looked up from germline, CDR1 is MNHEY and CDR2 is SMNVEV (reference sequence). This CDR3 contains 15 residues. With 4 bases removed from V and 4 bases from J, the gap between germline ends came to 16 bases. CDR3 amino acids: CASSSGLPLTTEAFF. CDR3 coding DNA: TGTGCCAGCAGTTCCGGGTTGCCCCTGACCACTGAAGCTTTCTTT.

The rearrangement uses TRBV14 and TRBJ2-1; 8 nucleotides line up with TRBD1. With V trimmed by 4 bases and J by 7 bases, 12 bases remained unmatched. Germline-derived CDR1 and CDR2 are SGHDN and FVKESK. This CDR3 is built from 16 residues. CDR3 region: CASSRTGTGTRNEQFF. The DNA of the CDR3 is TGTGCCAGCAGCCGGACCGGGACAGGAACGAGGAATGAGCAGTTCTTC.

The chain couples TRBV2 to TRBJ2-7; 9 bases are shared with TRBD2. The CDR3 spans 13 residues. Germline V CDR1 and CDR2: SNHLY, FYNNEI. V trimming: 0 bases; J trimming: 6 bases; junction bases outside the gene matches: 0. The CDR3 DNA reads TGTGCCAGCAGTGAAGCGCGGGGGGGCGAGCAGTACTTC. It specifies CASSEARGGEQYF. Combining the CDR3 with reference TRBV2 and TRBJ2-7 gives the whole variable domain EPEVTQTPSHQVTQMGQEVILRCVPISNHLYFYWYRQILGQKVEFLVSFYNNEISEKSEIFDDQFSVERPDGSNFTLKIRSTKLEDSAMYFCASSEARGGEQYFGPGTRLTVT.

This clone was detected only once. The CDR3 sequence is CASSVKEGVPYEQYF. For the CDR3, the DNA is TGTGCCAGCAGCGTAAAGGAGGGGGTCCCTTACGAGCAGTACTTC. The rearrangement uses TRBV9 and TRBJ2-7; TRBD1 or TRBD2 may be the D gene (6 bases each). This CDR3 region has 15 residues. Per the germline V gene, CDR1 is SGDLS and CDR2 is YYNGEE. The ends were cut back, 1 base at V and 4 bases at J, with 15 bases in the middle. Supplemented by reference TRBV9 and TRBJ2-7, the full variable domain reads DSGVTQTPKHLITATGQRVTLRCSPRSGDLSVYWYQQSLDQGLQFLIQYYNGEERAKGNILERFSAQQFPDLHSELNLSSLELGDSALYFCASSVKEGVPYEQYFGPGTRLTVT.

The V call is TRBV27, the J call TRBJ2-7; D gene ambiguous. V shed 10 bases and J shed 1 base, with 17 bases lying between them. CDR1 MNHEY and CDR2 SMNVEV come from the germline V gene (reference sequence). This CDR3 region has 14 residues. CDR3 nucleotide sequence: TGTGCCACCTCCTCACCGAGCGTTTCCTACGAGCAGTACTTC. Amino acids: CATSSPSVSYEQYF.

The J gene is TRBJ2-3, the V gene TRBV4-1, with a weak D call TRBD1 (5 bases). Trimming pared 0 bases from V and 2 bases from J, leaving 12 bases between. Germline V CDR1 and CDR2: MGHRA, YSYEKL. This CDR3 has 16 residues. The CDR3 sequence: CASSQDLDSPTDTQYF. CDR3 DNA: TGCGCCAGCAGCCAAGATCTTGACAGTCCCACAGATACGCAGTATTTT.

This chain uses TRBV30 with TRBJ2-3; 10 nucleotides agree with TRBD1. The CDR3 has 15 amino acids. The junction had 6 bases not matched to a gene; V was cut back by 2 bases and J by 4 bases. Germline loops: CDR1 GTSNPN, CDR2 SVGIG (reference sequence). The CDR3 here is CAWSPGQGGPDTQYF. The CDR3 nucleotides read TGTGCCTGGAGTCCCGGACAGGGGGGGCCAGATACGCAGTATTTT.